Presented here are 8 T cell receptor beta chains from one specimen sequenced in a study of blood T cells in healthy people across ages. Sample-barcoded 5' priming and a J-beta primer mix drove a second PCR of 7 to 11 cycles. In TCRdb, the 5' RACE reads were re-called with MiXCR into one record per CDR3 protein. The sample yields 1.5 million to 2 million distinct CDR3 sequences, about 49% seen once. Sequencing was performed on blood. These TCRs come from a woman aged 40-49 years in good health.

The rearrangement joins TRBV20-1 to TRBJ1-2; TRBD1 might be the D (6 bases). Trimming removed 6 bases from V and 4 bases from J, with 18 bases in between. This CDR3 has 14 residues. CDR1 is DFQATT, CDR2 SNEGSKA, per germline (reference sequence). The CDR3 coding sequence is TGCAGTGCCCCCGGGGGGGCGCCCGGCTATGGCTACACCTTC. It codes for CSAPGGAPGYGYTF.

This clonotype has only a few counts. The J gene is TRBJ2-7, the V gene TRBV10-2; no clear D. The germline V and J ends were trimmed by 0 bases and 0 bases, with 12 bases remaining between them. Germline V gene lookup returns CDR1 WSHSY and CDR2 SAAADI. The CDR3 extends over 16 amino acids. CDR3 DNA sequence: TGCGCCAGCAGTGAGTCTCTGGGGATGAGCTCCTACGAGCAGTACTTC. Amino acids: CASSESLGMSSYEQYF.

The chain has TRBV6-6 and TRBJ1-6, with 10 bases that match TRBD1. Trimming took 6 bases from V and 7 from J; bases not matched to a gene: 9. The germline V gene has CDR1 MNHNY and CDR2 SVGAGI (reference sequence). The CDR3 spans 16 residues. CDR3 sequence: CASRKDRGRTNSPLHF. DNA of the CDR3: TGTGCCAGCAGGAAAGACAGGGGGCGAACGAATTCACCCCTCCACTTT.

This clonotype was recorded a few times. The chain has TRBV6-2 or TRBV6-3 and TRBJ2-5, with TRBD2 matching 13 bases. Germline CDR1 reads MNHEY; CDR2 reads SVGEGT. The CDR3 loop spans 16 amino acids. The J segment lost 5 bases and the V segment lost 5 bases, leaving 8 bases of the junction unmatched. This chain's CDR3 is CASSLGLAGAVETQYF. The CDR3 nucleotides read TGTGCCAGCAGTCTCGGACTAGCGGGGGCTGTGGAGACCCAGTACTTC.

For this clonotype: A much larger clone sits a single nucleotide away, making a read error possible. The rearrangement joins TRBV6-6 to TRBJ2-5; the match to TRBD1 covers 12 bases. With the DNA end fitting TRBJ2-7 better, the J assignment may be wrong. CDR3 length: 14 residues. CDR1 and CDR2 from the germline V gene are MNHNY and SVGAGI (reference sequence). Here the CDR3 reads CASSYGTGGHEQYF. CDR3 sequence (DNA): TGTGCCAGCAGTTACGGGACAGGGGGCCACGAGCAGTACTTC.

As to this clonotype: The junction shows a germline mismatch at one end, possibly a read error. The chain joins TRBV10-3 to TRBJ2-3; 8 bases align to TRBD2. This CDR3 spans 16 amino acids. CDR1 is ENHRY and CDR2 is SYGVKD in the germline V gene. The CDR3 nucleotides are TGTGCCGTCAGCTCGGGGGGGACTTCGAGCACAGATACGCAGTATTTT. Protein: CAVSSGGTSSTDTQYF.

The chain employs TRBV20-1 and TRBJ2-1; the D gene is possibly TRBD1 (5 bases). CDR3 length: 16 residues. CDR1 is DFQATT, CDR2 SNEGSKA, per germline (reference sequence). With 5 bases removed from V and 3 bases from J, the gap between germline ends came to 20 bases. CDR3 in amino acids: CSAGARQRNGYNEQFF. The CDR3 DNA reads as TGCAGTGCTGGCGCTCGACAGCGAAATGGCTACAATGAGCAGTTCTTC.

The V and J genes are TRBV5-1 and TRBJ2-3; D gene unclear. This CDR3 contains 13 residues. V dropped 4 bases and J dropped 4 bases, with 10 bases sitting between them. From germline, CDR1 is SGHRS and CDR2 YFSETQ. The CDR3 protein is CASSMGGADTQYF. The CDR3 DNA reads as TGCGCCAGCAGCATGGGTGGGGCAGATACGCAGTATTTT.